This is a list of T cell receptor beta chains from one sample in a study of quantifying T cell responses using KT2 cells. In TCRdb, the UMI-ligation and nested PCR reads were re-called with MiXCR into one record per CDR3 protein. The repertoire holds tens of thousands of distinct CDR3 sequences, around a tenth seen once, with 10% in the top ten. The sample consisted of PBMCs spiked with cells of the T cell clone KT2. The origin of the receptors is a human donor. Both conserved end residues are part of each CDR3. Fields, in order: D gene, CDR3 length, clone size, V gene, J gene, CDR3 protein, CDR3 DNA. D genes are given only for firm matches. Clone size is given for some rows only: seen once, a few or many times, or a class if the clone is expanded.

>NA|11|few|TRBV29-1|TRBJ2-2
CSVTEGGELFF
TGCAGCGTGACTGAGGGCGGGGAGCTGTTTTTT
>NA|12|NA|TRBV6-5|TRBJ2-1
CASSQQGNEQFF
TGTGCCAGCAGCCAACAGGGAAATGAGCAGTTCTTC
>TRBD1|15|NA|TRBV27|TRBJ1-1
CASSRDRGGNTEAFF
TGTGCCAGCAGCCGGGACAGGGGGGGAAACACTGAAGCTTTCTTT
>NA|13|few|TRBV13|TRBJ2-2
CASSFGNTGELFF
TGTGCCAGCAGCTTCGGTAACACCGGGGAGCTGTTTTTT
>TRBD2|14|many|TRBV29-1|TRBJ2-7
CSVSTSASSYEQYF
TGCAGCGTATCTACTAGCGCGAGCTCCTACGAGCAGTACTTC
>NA|12|many|TRBV29-1|TRBJ1-2
CSVEKIHEGYTF
TGCAGCGTTGAGAAGATACATGAAGGCTACACCTTC
>TRBD2|14|NA|TRBV6-5|TRBJ2-7
CASSYGGSAYEQYF
TGTGCCAGCAGTTACGGCGGGAGTGCCTACGAGCAGTACTTC
>NA|14|few|TRBV20-1|TRBJ2-1
CSAPTGRKPNEQFF
TGCAGTGCTCCGACAGGCCGGAAACCAAATGAGCAGTTCTTC
>TRBD1|14|few|TRBV14|TRBJ1-4
CASSLIGDSEKLFF
TGTGCCAGCAGCCTAATCGGGGACAGTGAAAAACTGTTTTTT
>NA|14|NA|TRBV6-1|TRBJ2-7
CASSKQTATYEQYF
TGTGCCAGCAGCAAACAGACAGCTACCTACGAGCAGTACTTC
>NA|14|many|TRBV10-3|TRBJ2-7
CAISPGLTTYEQYF
TGTGCCATCAGTCCTGGACTGACCACCTACGAGCAGTACTTC
>NA|11|many|TRBV20-1|TRBJ2-7
CSATPQGEQYF
TGCAGTGCTACTCCACAGGGTGAGCAGTACTTC
>TRBD1|16|few|TRBV14|TRBJ2-7
CASSQPRGTGTYEQYF
TGTGCCAGCAGCCAACCCCGGGGGACAGGGACCTACGAGCAGTACTTC
>NA|13|NA|TRBV30|TRBJ1-4
CAWRSGRHEKLFF
TGTGCCTGGAGGTCGGGTCGTCATGAAAAACTGTTTTTT
>NA|13|many|TRBV12-3/TRBV12-4|TRBJ1-2
CASSSTDNYGYTF
TGTGCCAGCAGTTCTACAGATAACTATGGCTACACCTTC
>NA|13|few|TRBV9|TRBJ1-2
CASSADNYYGYTF
TGTGCCAGCAGTGCGGACAACTACTATGGCTACACCTTC
>NA|17|many|TRBV11-2|TRBJ2-4
CASSSLLGSLAKNIQYF
TGTGCCAGCAGCTCCCTACTCGGGTCTCTAGCCAAAAACATTCAGTACTTC
>TRBD2|15|few|TRBV7-2|TRBJ2-2
CASSLRAGGTGELFF
TGTGCCAGCAGCTTACGAGCGGGAGGCACCGGGGAGCTGTTTTTT
>NA|14|NA|TRBV27|TRBJ2-1
CASSLRQFVNEQFF
TGTGCCAGCAGTCTAAGACAGTTTGTGAATGAGCAGTTCTTC
>TRBD2|16|NA|TRBV27|TRBJ2-7
CASSLGSGAYEREQYF
TGTGCCAGCAGTTTGGGTAGCGGGGCATACGAGCGGGAGCAGTACTTC
>NA|14|few|TRBV6-2/TRBV6-3|TRBJ1-2
CASSYELFDYGYTF
TGTGCCAGCAGTTACGAGCTATTCGACTATGGCTACACCTTC
>TRBD2|19|few|TRBV2|TRBJ2-2
CASSESWASGGDRVGELFF
TGTGCCAGCAGTGAAAGTTGGGCTAGCGGGGGGGATCGTGTCGGGGAGCTGTTTTTT
>NA|15|few|TRBV7-9|TRBJ1-6
CASSLVVQAASPLHF
TGTGCCAGCAGCTTAGTGGTCCAGGCGGCTTCGCCCCTCCACTTT